The T cell receptor beta chain described here comes from a study of shared clonotypes between healthy human individuals. Regarding the study as a whole: Collection of samples was limited to blood; tissue repertoires likely differ.

The table came from immunoSEQ multiplex PCR; TCRdb's copy has only in-frame clones and leaves some out. The sample includes 2 million to 2.5 million clones, 90% to 96% of them seen just once. A word on this clone: The antigen is unknown. Other DNA sequences in the sample encode the same CDR3.

Germline values: CDR1 SGHKS, CDR2 YYEKEE (reference sequence). The V end lost 0 bases, the J end lost 1 base, and 4 bases lay between the germline ends. This CDR3 is built from 13 residues. The V call is TRBV5-5, the J call TRBJ1-1, with D unresolved. The TCR comes from a man younger than 35 in good health. The sample comprised naive CD4+ T cells sorted from blood. Subset in this sample: CD45RA+ positively selected. CDR3 sequence: CASSLGPNTEAFF. DNA for the CDR3: TGTGCCAGCAGCTTGGGTCCGAACACTGAAGCTTTCTTT. Looking up the rest from reference TRBV5-5 and TRBJ1-1 gives the full variable domain: DAGVTQSPTHLIKTRGQQVTLRCSPISGHKSVSWYQQVLGQGPQFIFQYYEKEERGRGNFPDRFSARQFPNYSSELNVNALLLGDSALYLCASSLGPNTEAFFGQGTRLTVV.